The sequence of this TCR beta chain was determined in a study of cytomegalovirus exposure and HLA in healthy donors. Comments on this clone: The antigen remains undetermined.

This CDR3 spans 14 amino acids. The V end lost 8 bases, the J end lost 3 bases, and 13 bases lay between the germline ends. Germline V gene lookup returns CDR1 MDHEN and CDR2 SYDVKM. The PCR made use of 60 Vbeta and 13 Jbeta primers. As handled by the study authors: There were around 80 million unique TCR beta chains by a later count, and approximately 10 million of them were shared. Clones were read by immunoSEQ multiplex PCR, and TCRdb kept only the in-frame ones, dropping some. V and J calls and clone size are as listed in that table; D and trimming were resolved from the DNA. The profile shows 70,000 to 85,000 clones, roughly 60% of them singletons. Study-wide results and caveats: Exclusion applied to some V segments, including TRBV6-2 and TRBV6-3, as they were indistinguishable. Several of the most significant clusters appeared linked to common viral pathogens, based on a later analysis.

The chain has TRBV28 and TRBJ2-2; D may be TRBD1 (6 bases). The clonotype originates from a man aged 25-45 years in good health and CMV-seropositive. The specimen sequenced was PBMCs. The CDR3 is CASVRDIDTGELFF. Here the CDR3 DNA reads TGTGCCAGCGTCCGGGACATAGACACCGGGGAGCTGTTTTTT.